In this sample, the clone carrying this T cell receptor beta chain turned up once. At one of its ends the junction is not consistent with the germline gene, which may arise from a read error. The sample belongs to a study of blood T cell repertoires in COVID-19. Study at large: COVID-19 samples from acute and convalescent phases originated in the United States, Italy and Spain. The analysed material was cDNA or gDNA that came from T cells, B-cell-depleted T cells, or PBMCs.

In the original processing: Reference gene primer amplification yielded estimated nucleated cell counts. TCRdb's copy holds only in-frame clones and misses some; the assay was immunoSEQ multiplex PCR. V and J calls and clone size are copied from that table; D and trimming were computed from the DNA. The sample holds fewer than 400,000 clones, around 83% seen once. Germline-derived CDR1 and CDR2 are MGHRA and YSYEKL. This CDR3 has 16 residues. The receptor was isolated from a man aged 30 to 39 with active or convalescent COVID-19. The sequenced sample consisted of peripheral blood. This chain uses TRBV4-1 with TRBJ2-3; D not resolved. CDR3 sequence reads: CARSRLPSSLTDTQYF. CDR3 sequence (DNA): TGCGCCCGCAGTCGACTGCCCTCGAGCCTCACAGATACGCAGTATTTT.